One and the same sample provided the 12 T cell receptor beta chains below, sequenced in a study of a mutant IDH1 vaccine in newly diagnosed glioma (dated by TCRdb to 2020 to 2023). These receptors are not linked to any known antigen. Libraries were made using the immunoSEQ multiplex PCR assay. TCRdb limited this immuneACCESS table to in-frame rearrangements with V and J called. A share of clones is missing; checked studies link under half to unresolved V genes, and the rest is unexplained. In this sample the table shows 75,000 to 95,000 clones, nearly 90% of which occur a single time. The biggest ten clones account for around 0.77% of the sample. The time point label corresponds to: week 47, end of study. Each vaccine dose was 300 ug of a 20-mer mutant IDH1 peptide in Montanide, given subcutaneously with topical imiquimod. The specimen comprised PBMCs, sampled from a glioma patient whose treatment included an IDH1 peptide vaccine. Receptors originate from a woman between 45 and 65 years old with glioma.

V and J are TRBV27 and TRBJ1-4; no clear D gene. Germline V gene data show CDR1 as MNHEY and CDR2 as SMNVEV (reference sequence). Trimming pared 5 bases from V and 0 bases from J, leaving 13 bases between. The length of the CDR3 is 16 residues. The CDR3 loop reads CASSDRSAATNEKLFF. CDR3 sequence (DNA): TGTGCCAGCAGTGACCGATCGGCTGCAACTAATGAAAAACTGTTTTTT.

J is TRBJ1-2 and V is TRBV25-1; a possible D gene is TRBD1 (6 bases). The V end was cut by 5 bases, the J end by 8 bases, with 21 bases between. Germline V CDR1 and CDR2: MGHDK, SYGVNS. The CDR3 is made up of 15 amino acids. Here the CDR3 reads CASSFLDSEVYGYTF. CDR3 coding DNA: TGTGCCAGCAGTTTTCTGGACAGTGAAGTATACGGCTACACCTTC.

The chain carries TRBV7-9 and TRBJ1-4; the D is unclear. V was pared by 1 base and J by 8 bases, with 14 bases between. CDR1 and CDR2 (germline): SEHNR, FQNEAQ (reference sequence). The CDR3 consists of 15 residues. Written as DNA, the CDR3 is TGTGCCAGCAGCTTAGATGGTCACTCGAGAGAAAAACTGTTTTTT. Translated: CASSLDGHSREKLFF.

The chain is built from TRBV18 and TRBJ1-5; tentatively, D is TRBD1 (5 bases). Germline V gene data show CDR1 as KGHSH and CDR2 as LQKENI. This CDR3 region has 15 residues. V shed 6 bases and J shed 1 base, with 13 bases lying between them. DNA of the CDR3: TGTGCCAGCTCTTCGGGGGTTTCCAGCAATCAGCCCCAGCATTTT. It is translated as CASSSGVSSNQPQHF.

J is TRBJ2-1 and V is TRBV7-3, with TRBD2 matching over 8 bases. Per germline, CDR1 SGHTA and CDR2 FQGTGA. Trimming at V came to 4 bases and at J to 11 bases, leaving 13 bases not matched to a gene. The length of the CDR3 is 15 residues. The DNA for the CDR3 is TGTGCCAGCAGCTCCCACGGAGCCGGGGGGGTTCAGCAGTTCTTC. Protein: CASSSHGAGGVQQFF. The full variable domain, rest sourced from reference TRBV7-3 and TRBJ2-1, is GAGVSQTPSNKVTEKGKYVELRCDPISGHTALYWYRQSLGQGPEFLIYFQGTGAADDSGLPNDRFFAVRPEGSVSTLKIQRTERGDSAVYLCASSSHGAGGVQQFFGPGTRLTVL.

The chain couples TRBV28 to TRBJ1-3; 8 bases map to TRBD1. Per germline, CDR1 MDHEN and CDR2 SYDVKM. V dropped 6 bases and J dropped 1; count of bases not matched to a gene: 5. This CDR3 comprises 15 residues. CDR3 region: CASRRQGLSGNTIYF. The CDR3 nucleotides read TGTGCCAGCAGGAGACAGGGGCTATCTGGAAACACCATATATTTT.

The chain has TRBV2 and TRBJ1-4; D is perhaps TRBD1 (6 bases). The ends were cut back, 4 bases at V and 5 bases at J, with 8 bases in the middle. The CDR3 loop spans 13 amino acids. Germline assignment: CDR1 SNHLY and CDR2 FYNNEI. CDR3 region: CASSGTENEKLFF. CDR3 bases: TGTGCCAGCAGTGGGACAGAGAATGAAAAACTGTTTTTT. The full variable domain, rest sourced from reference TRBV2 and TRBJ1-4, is EPEVTQTPSHQVTQMGQEVILRCVPISNHLYFYWYRQILGQKVEFLVSFYNNEISEKSEIFDDQFSVERPDGSNFTLKIRSTKLEDSAMYFCASSGTENEKLFFGSGTQLSVL.

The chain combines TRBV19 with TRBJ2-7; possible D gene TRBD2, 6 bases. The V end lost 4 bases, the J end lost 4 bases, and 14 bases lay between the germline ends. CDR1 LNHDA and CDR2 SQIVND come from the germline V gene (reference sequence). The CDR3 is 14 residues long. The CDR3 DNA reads TGTGCCAGTAGTACCCCGGGGGAGATTTACGAGCAGTACTTC. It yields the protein CASSTPGEIYEQYF. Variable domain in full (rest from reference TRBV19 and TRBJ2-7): DGGITQSPKYLFRKEGQNVTLSCEQNLNHDAMYWYRQDPGQGLRLIYYSQIVNDFQKGDIAEGYSVSREKKESFPLTVTSAQKNPTAFYLCASSTPGEIYEQYFGPGTRLTVT.

This CDR3 is CASSLERYSNQPQHF. For the CDR3, the DNA is TGTGCCAGCAGCTTAGAGAGGTATAGCAATCAGCCCCAGCATTTT. The chain joins TRBV7-8 to TRBJ1-5; no clear D gene. The CDR3 covers 15 residues. Germline CDR1 SGHVS, CDR2 FQNEAQ. Deletions cut 1 base from V and 0 bases from J, with 7 bases between.

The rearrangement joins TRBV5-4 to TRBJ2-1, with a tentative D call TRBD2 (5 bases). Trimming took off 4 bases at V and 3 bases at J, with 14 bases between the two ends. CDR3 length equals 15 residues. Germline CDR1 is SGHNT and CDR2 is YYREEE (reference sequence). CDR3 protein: CASSGGLGRYNEQFF. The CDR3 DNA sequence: TGTGCCAGCAGCGGCGGGTTGGGCCGCTACAATGAGCAGTTCTTC.

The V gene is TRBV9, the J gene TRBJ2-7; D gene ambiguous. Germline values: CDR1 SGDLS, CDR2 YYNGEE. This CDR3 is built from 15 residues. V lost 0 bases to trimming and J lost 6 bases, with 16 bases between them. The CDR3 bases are TGTGCCAGCAGCGTAGATGGGTCAGGAAGGCCCGAGCAGTACTTC. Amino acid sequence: CASSVDGSGRPEQYF.

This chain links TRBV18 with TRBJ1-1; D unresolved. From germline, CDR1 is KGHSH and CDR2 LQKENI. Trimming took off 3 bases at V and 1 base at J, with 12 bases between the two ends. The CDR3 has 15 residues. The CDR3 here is CASSPIEGRNTEAFF. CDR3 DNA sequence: TGTGCCAGCTCACCCATAGAAGGGAGGAACACTGAAGCTTTCTTT. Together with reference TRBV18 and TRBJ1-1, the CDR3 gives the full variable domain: NAGVMQNPRHLVRRRGQEARLRCSPMKGHSHVYWYRQLPEEGLKFMVYLQKENIIDESGMPKERFSAEFPKEGPSILRIQQVVRGDSAAYFCASSPIEGRNTEAFFGQGTRLTVV.